Below are 27 T cell receptor beta chains sequenced from a single sample in a study of cytomegalovirus exposure and HLA in healthy donors. PCR used 60 Vbeta primers and 13 Jbeta primers. TCRdb's table, derived via immunoSEQ multiplex PCR, lists solely in-frame clones and lacks some. The data show about 190,000 clones, and the top ten clones hold 6.5%. Sequenced input: PBMCs. Source of these receptors: a man between 25 and 39 years old in good health and CMV-seronegative.

This chain links TRBV28 with TRBJ2-7, with TRBD2 as a possible D gene (6 bases). V was shortened by 5 bases and J by 0 bases, with 11 bases between the two germline ends. The CDR3 runs to 14 residues. The germline CDR1 and CDR2 sequences are MDHEN and SYDVKM. The CDR3 here is CASSTTGLSYEQYF. The CDR3 DNA follows: TGTGCCAGCAGTACTACGGGACTCTCCTACGAGCAGTACTTC.

The rearrangement links TRBV27 to TRBJ1-2, with D hard to call. This CDR3 is built from 13 residues. V lost 0 bases and J 4 bases, leaving 6 bases between the germline ends. CDR1 is MNHEY, CDR2 SMNVEV, per germline (reference sequence). The CDR3 sequence is CASSLSPSYGYTF. CDR3 coding DNA: TGTGCCAGCAGTTTATCACCCAGCTATGGCTACACCTTC.

The rearrangement links TRBV30 to TRBJ2-3; D is unresolved. Trimming cost V 2 bases and J 0 bases, with 9 bases left between them. The CDR3 is made up of 14 amino acids. Per the germline V gene, CDR1 is GTSNPN and CDR2 is SVGIG (reference sequence). Here the CDR3 DNA reads TGTGCCTGGAGTTGGCCACCTAGCACAGATACGCAGTATTTT. Translated: CAWSWPPSTDTQYF.

The V call is TRBV27, the J call TRBJ1-2; perhaps TRBD1 as D (6 bases). CDR3 length: 13 amino acids. The germline CDR1 and CDR2 sequences are MNHEY and SMNVEV (reference sequence). V was clipped by 2 bases and J by 8 bases, with 12 bases between them. In DNA, the CDR3 is TGTGCCAGCAGTTTAGTGGGGGCGGTCGGCTACACCTTC. Translating it yields CASSLVGAVGYTF.

This rearrangement joins TRBV6-1 to TRBJ2-7, with 8 bases identical to TRBD1. Looked up from germline, CDR1 is MNHNS and CDR2 is SASEGT. J gave up 4 bases and V 5 bases, and 7 bases lay outside the gene matches. The CDR3 is made up of 14 amino acids. The CDR3 region has the DNA TGTGCCAGCAGTTCTCGACAGGGGACGTACGAGCAGTACTTC. Its translation: CASSSRQGTYEQYF.

The chain is built from TRBV11-3 and TRBJ2-3; a possible D gene is TRBD2 (7 bases). The germline CDR1 and CDR2 sequences are SGHNT and YENEEA. CDR3 length: 14 residues. V shed 5 bases and J shed 3 bases, with 12 bases lying between them. CDR3 residues: CASSQKGGTDTQYF. CDR3 sequence (DNA): TGTGCCAGCAGCCAGAAGGGGGGGACAGATACGCAGTATTTT.

CDR3 protein: CASSYSTGIAGNTIYF. The CDR3 bases are TGTGCCAGCAGTTACTCGACGGGGATAGCTGGAAACACCATATATTTT. The chain combines TRBV6-5 with TRBJ1-3; D is uncertain. This CDR3 spans 16 amino acids. Germline CDR1 is MNHEY and CDR2 is SVGAGI. Trimming removed 0 bases at V and 2 bases at J, with 11 bases between.

V gene TRBV4-1 combines with J gene TRBJ2-7; D possibly corresponds to TRBD2 (5 bases). Germline V gene data show CDR1 as MGHRA and CDR2 as YSYEKL. The CDR3 extends over 14 amino acids. The germline V and J ends were trimmed by 1 base and 1 base, with 8 bases remaining between them. Here the CDR3 reads CASSQVTGSYEQYF. The CDR3 bases are TGCGCCAGCAGCCAAGTGACGGGGTCCTACGAGCAGTACTTC.

This rearrangement joins TRBV28 to TRBJ2-7, with D perhaps TRBD2 (10 bases). The CDR3 loop spans 20 amino acids. Germline V CDR1 and CDR2: MDHEN, SYDVKM. V lost 3 bases to trimming and J lost 2 bases, with 29 bases between them. As DNA, the CDR3 is TGTGCCAGCAGTTTGCCGACCGGGACAGGGAGCGGACTAGCGGCCTACGAGCAGTACTTC. Protein sequence: CASSLPTGTGSGLAAYEQYF.

This chain connects TRBV2 to TRBJ2-1, with D perhaps TRBD2 (6 bases). The CDR3 has 15 residues. Germline V CDR1 and CDR2: SNHLY, FYNNEI. V dropped 3 bases and J dropped 9 bases, with 18 bases sitting between them. The CDR3 coding sequence is TGTGCCAGCAGTGAGTGGTCTGGCGGGGAAGGTGAGCAGTTCTTC. It specifies CASSEWSGGEGEQFF.

The V call is TRBV18, the J call TRBJ2-2; 7 nucleotides match TRBD1. V shed 1 base and J 5 bases; nucleotides not matched to a gene: 7. This CDR3 region has 16 residues. CDR1 and CDR2 (germline): KGHSH, LQKENI. The CDR3 nucleotides are TGTGCCAGCTCACCACAGCCCGCCAGGGGGACCGGGGAGCTGTTTTTT. This gives the protein CASSPQPARGTGELFF. The variable domain in full, with the rest retrieved from reference TRBV18 and TRBJ2-2, is NAGVMQNPRHLVRRRGQEARLRCSPMKGHSHVYWYRQLPEEGLKFMVYLQKENIIDESGMPKERFSAEFPKEGPSILRIQQVVRGDSAAYFCASSPQPARGTGELFFGEGSRLTVL.

The CDR3 loop reads CASSWGRGALETQYF. The CDR3 nucleotides are TGTGCCAGCAGTTGGGGGCGGGGGGCTCTTGAGACCCAGTACTTC. The chain has TRBV28 and TRBJ2-5, with 8 bases fitting TRBD2. The CDR3 is 15 residues long. V was clipped by 4 bases and J by 5 bases; unmatched bases: 9. The germline V gene has CDR1 MDHEN and CDR2 SYDVKM.

Concerning this clone: Here the CDR3 omits its conserved ending phenylalanine or tryptophan, so a read error is the likely source. Because the CDR3's place on the DNA is in doubt, the DNA is left out and the CDR3 is given as listed by TCRdb. The chain joins TRBV14 to TRBJ1-4. Germline lookup yields CDR1 SGHDN and CDR2 FVKESK. The CDR3 adds up to 9 amino acids, both ends counted. The CDR3 loop is CASSQGRED.

The CDR3 here is CASSTDPSGGTYNEQFF. The CDR3 DNA reads as TGCGCCAGCAGCACGGACCCTAGCGGGGGGACCTACAATGAGCAGTTCTTC. The J gene is TRBJ2-1, the V gene TRBV5-1; 11 bases fit TRBD2. The V gene's germline CDR1 is SGHRS and CDR2 YFSETQ. The CDR3 is made up of 17 amino acids. The junction had 8 bases not matched to a gene; V was cut back by 4 bases and J by 2 bases. Filled out from reference TRBV5-1 and TRBJ2-1, the complete variable domain reads KAGVTQTPRYLIKTRGQQVTLSCSPISGHRSVSWYQQTPGQGLQFLFEYFSETQRNKGNFPGRFSGRQFSNSRSEMNVSTLELGDSALYLCASSTDPSGGTYNEQFFGPGTRLTVL.

This CDR3 is CASSLRDRVSAEQYF. As DNA, the CDR3 is TGTGCCAGCAGTCTCCGGGACAGGGTTTCAGCCGAGCAGTACTTC. The rearrangement uses TRBV27 and TRBJ2-5; 9 bases fit TRBD1. Judging by the DNA end, TRBJ2-7 fits better; the J call may be wrong. Germline values: CDR1 MNHEY, CDR2 SMNVEV (reference sequence). The CDR3 has 15 residues.

This rearrangement joins TRBV19 to TRBJ2-7; a possible D gene is TRBD1 (6 bases). The V and J ends lost 4 bases and 7 bases respectively, with 17 bases between them. This CDR3 spans 14 amino acids. The germline V gene has CDR1 LNHDA and CDR2 SQIVND (reference sequence). The CDR3: CASSTGTLLGEQYF. CDR3 nucleotides: TGTGCCAGTAGTACCGGGACACTATTGGGGGAGCAGTACTTC.

This rearrangement joins TRBV10-1 to TRBJ2-1, with 13 bases lining up with TRBD2. The length of the CDR3 is 17 residues. V was clipped by 3 bases and J by 5 bases; unmatched bases: 7. CDR1 is WNHNN, CDR2 SYGVQD, per germline (reference sequence). For the CDR3, the DNA is TGCGCCAGCAGTGATTTTATGGGACTAGCGGGGCACAATGAGCAGTTCTTC. Its translation: CASSDFMGLAGHNEQFF.

The V call is TRBV6-6, the J call TRBJ2-7, with 7 bases that match TRBD2. The CDR3 has 15 residues. In germline, CDR1 is MNHNY, CDR2 SVGAGI (reference sequence). The junction had 9 bases not matched to a gene; V was cut back by 6 bases and J by 1 base. The CDR3: CASRPPGGNSYEQYF. The CDR3 region has the DNA TGTGCCAGCAGGCCCCCGGGAGGTAATTCCTACGAGCAGTACTTC.

This chain uses TRBV15 with TRBJ1-2; tentative D call: TRBD1 (5 bases). V lost 5 bases, J lost 5 bases, and 18 bases lay in between. Germline V CDR1 and CDR2: LNHNV, YYDKDF (reference sequence). This CDR3 has 15 amino acids. The CDR3 spells CATSSWQGTWYGYTF. For the CDR3, the DNA is TGTGCCACCAGCTCCTGGCAGGGAACGTGGTATGGCTACACCTTC.

About this clone itself: One end of the junction does not line up with germline, which may come from a read error. Other DNA sequences in the same sample also yield this CDR3. The chain couples TRBV6-5 to TRBJ1-1, with unresolved D. Germline V lookup: CDR1 MNHEY, CDR2 SVGAGI. The CDR3 covers 11 residues. CDR3 DNA: TGTGCCATCAGTGAGTCGCGGGAAGCTTTCTTT. This translates into CAISESREAFF.

The chain couples TRBV10-3 to TRBJ1-5; the match to TRBD1 covers 7 bases. The CDR3 has 13 residues. Germline loops: CDR1 ENHRY, CDR2 SYGVKD. The junction had 6 bases not matched to a gene; V was cut back by 4 bases and J by 9 bases. In DNA, the CDR3 is TGTGCCATCAGTGCTGGACAGGTCGGGCCCCAGCATTTT. Translated, it gives CAISAGQVGPQHF.

This rearrangement joins TRBV7-9 to TRBJ1-2, with TRBD1 matching over 10 bases. This CDR3 is built from 15 residues. Germline trimming cut 5 bases from V and 4 bases from J; bases unmatched to any gene: 7. Germline CDR1 is SEHNR and CDR2 is FQNEAQ (reference sequence). CDR3 DNA sequence: TGTGCCAGCAGCAAAGGGACAGGGGAGGCCTATGGCTACACCTTC. Translation: CASSKGTGEAYGYTF.

The chain joins TRBV7-9 to TRBJ2-5; 11 bases are shared with TRBD2. V lost 2 bases, J lost 7 bases, and 3 bases stayed unmatched. Germline CDR1 is SEHNR and CDR2 is FQNEAQ (reference sequence). This CDR3 spans 14 amino acids. The CDR3 region has the DNA TGTGCCAGCAGCTTAACTAGCGGGGGAGCGACCCAGTACTTC. Amino acids: CASSLTSGGATQYF.

The chain employs TRBV7-6 and TRBJ1-1, with TRBD1 as a possible D gene (5 bases). Per germline, CDR1 SGHVS and CDR2 FNYEAQ. V dropped 1 base and J dropped 5 bases, with 14 bases sitting between them. The CDR3 runs to 15 residues. CDR3 bases: TGTGCCAGCAGCTTAGAGGCCGGGGGGGGGACTGAAGCTTTCTTT. This codes for CASSLEAGGGTEAFF.

V is TRBV28 and J is TRBJ1-1; unclear D gene. CDR3 size: 12 residues. Germline CDR1 MDHEN, CDR2 SYDVKM. Trimming stripped 7 bases from V and 9 bases from J, with 15 bases between. Here the CDR3 reads CASNGSGFKAFF. The CDR3 DNA follows: TGTGCCAGCAACGGTTCCGGGTTTAAAGCTTTCTTT.

V gene TRBV18 combines with J gene TRBJ1-5; 8 positions agree with TRBD1. CDR1 and CDR2 from the germline V gene are KGHSH and LQKENI. V was pared by 2 bases and J by 8 bases, with 5 bases of the junction left unmatched. CDR3 length: 14 amino acids. CDR3 sequence reads: CASSPGQGSEPQHF. The DNA of the CDR3 is TGTGCCAGCTCACCAGGACAGGGTTCTGAGCCCCAGCATTTT.

The J gene is TRBJ2-3, the V gene TRBV2; 7 nucleotides align to TRBD2. The CDR3 is made up of 15 amino acids. Germline trimming cut 6 bases from V and 0 bases from J; bases unmatched to any gene: 6. Germline values: CDR1 SNHLY, CDR2 FYNNEI. CDR3 residues: CASRVSGISTDTQYF. CDR3 DNA: TGTGCCAGCAGGGTCAGCGGGATAAGCACAGATACGCAGTATTTT.